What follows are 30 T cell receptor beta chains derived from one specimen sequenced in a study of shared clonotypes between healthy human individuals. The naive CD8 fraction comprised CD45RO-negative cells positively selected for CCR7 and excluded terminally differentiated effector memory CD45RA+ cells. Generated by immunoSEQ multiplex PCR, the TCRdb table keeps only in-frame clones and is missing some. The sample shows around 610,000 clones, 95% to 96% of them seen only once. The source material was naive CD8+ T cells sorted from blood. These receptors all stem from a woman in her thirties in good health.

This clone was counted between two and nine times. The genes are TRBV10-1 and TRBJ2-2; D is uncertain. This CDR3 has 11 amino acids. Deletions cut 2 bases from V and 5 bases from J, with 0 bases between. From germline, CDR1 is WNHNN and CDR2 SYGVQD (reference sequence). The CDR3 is CASSETGELFF. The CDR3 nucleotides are TGCGCCAGCAGTGAGACCGGGGAGCTGTTTTTT.

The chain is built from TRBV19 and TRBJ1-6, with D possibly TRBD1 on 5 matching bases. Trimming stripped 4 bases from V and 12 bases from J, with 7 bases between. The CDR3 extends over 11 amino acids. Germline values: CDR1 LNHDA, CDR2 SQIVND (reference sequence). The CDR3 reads CASSTGGPLHF. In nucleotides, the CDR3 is TGTGCCAGTAGTACTGGGGGACCCCTCCACTTT.

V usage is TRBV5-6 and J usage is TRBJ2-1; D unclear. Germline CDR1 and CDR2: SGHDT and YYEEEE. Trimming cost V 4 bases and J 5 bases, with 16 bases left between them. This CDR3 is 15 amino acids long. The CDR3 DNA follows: TGTGCCAGCAGCCGAGACGGAATATACAACAATGAGCAGTTCTTC. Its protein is CASSRDGIYNNEQFF.

The CDR3 DNA follows: TGTGCCAGCAGTGTTGGGGGAAACACCATATATTTT. As protein: CASSVGGNTIYF. V gene TRBV5-5 combines with J gene TRBJ1-3; D uncertain. The germline gives CDR1 SGHKS, CDR2 YYEKEE (reference sequence). The CDR3 loop spans 12 amino acids. V was shortened by 5 bases and J by 4 bases, with 7 bases between the two germline ends. Variable domain in full (rest from reference TRBV5-5 and TRBJ1-3): DAGVTQSPTHLIKTRGQQVTLRCSPISGHKSVSWYQQVLGQGPQFIFQYYEKEERGRGNFPDRFSARQFPNYSSELNVNALLLGDSALYLCASSVGGNTIYFGEGSWLTVV.

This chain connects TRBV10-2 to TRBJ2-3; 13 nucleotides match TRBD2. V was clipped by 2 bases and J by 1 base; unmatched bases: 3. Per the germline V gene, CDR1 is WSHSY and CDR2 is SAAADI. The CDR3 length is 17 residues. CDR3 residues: CASSELTSGRGTDTQYF. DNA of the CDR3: TGCGCCAGCAGTGAGCTCACTAGCGGGAGGGGCACAGATACGCAGTATTTT.

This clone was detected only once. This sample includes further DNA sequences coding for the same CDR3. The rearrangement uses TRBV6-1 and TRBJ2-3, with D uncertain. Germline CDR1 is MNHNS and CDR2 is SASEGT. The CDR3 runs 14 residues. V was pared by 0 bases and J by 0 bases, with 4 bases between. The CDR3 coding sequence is TGTGCCAGCAGTGAAGCGGGTAGCACAGATACGCAGTATTTT. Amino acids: CASSEAGSTDTQYF.

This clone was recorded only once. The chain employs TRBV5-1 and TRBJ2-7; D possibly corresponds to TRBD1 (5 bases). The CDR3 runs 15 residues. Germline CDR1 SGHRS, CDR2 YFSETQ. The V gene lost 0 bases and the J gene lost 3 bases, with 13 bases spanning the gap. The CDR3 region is CASSLAQGMFYEQYF. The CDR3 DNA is TGCGCCAGCAGCTTGGCTCAGGGTATGTTCTACGAGCAGTACTTC. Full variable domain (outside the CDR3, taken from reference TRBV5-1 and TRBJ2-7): KAGVTQTPRYLIKTRGQQVTLSCSPISGHRSVSWYQQTPGQGLQFLFEYFSETQRNKGNFPGRFSGRQFSNSRSEMNVSTLELGDSALYLCASSLAQGMFYEQYFGPGTRLTVT.

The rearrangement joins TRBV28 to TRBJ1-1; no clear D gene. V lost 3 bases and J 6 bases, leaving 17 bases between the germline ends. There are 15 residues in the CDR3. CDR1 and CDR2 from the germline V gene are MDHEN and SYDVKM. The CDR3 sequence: CASSFGREIGAEAFF. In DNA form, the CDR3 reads TGTGCCAGCAGTTTTGGGCGTGAAATAGGCGCTGAAGCTTTCTTT.

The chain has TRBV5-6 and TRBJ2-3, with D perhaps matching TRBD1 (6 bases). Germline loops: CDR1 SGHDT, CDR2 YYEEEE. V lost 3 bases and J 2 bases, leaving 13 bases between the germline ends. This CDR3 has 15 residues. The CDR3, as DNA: TGTGCCAGCAGCTCAGGGTGGGGACACACAGATACGCAGTATTTT. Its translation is CASSSGWGHTDTQYF.

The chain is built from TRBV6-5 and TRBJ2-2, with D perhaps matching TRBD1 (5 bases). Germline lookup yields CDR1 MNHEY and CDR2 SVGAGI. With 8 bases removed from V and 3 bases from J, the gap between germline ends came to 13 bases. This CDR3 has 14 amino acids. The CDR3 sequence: CASGLIGDTGELFF. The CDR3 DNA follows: TGTGCCAGCGGGCTGATAGGGGACACCGGGGAGCTGTTTTTT.

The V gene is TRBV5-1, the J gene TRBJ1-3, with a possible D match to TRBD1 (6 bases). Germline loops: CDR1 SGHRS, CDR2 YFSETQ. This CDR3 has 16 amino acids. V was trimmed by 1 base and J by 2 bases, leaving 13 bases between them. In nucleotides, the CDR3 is TGCGCCAGCAGCTTGCCCCTTCGACAGGCTGGAAACACCATATATTTT. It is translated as CASSLPLRQAGNTIYF.

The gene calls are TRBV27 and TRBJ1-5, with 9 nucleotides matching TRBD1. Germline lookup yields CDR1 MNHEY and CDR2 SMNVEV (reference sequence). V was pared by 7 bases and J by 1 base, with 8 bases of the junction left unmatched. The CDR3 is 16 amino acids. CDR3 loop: CASMDRGPGSNQPQHF. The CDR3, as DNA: TGTGCCAGCATGGACAGGGGCCCTGGGAGCAATCAGCCCCAGCATTTT.

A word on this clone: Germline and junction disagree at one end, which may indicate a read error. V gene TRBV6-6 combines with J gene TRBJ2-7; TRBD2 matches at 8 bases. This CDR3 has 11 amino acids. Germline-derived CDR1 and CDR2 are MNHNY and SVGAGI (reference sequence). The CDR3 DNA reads TGTGCCAGCAGTCCGGGGGGGCAGCTTAACTTC. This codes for CASSPGGQLNF.

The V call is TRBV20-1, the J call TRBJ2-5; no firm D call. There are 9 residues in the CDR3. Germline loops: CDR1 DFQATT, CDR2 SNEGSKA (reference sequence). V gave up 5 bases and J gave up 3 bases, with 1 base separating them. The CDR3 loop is CSAEETQYF. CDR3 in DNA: TGCAGTGCTGAAGAGACCCAGTACTTC.

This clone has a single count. CDR3 sequence reads: CASSVGRGRPGELFF. The CDR3 nucleotides read TGTGCCAGCAGCGTAGGCAGGGGGCGCCCCGGGGAGCTGTTTTTT. V and J are TRBV9 and TRBJ2-2; 8 bases match TRBD1. Germline V gene lookup returns CDR1 SGDLS and CDR2 YYNGEE. The V segment lost 0 bases and the J segment 6 bases; nucleotides outside the gene matches: 4. CDR3 length: 15 residues. Based on the CDR3 plus reference TRBV9 and TRBJ2-2, the full variable domain is DSGVTQTPKHLITATGQRVTLRCSPRSGDLSVYWYQQSLDQGLQFLIQYYNGEERAKGNILERFSAQQFPDLHSELNLSSLELGDSALYFCASSVGRGRPGELFFGEGSRLTVL.

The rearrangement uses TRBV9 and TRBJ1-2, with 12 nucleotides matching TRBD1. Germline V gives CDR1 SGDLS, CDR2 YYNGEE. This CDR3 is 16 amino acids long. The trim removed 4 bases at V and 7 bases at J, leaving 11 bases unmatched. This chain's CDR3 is CASSTPGTGGASGYTF. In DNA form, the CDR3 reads TGTGCCAGCAGCACTCCCGGGACAGGGGGCGCAAGTGGCTACACCTTC.

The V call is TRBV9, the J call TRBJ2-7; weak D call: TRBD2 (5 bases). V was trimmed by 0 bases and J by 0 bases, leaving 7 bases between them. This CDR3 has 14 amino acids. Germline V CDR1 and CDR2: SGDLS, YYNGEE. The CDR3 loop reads CASSVEEVSYEQYF. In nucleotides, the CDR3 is TGTGCCAGCAGCGTAGAGGAGGTCTCCTACGAGCAGTACTTC.

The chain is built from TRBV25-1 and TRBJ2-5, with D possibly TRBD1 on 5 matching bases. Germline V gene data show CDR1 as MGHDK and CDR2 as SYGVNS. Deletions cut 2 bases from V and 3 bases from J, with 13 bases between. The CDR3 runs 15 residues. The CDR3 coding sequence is TGTGCCAGCAGTGAAACAGACAGACCAGAAGAGACCCAGTACTTC. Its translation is CASSETDRPEETQYF.

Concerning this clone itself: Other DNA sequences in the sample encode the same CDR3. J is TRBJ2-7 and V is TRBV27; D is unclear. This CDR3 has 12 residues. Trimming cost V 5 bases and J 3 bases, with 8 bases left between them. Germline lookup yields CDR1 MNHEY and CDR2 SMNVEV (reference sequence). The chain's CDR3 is CASSLNGYEQYF. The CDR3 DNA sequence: TGTGCCAGCAGTCTTAACGGCTACGAGCAGTACTTC.

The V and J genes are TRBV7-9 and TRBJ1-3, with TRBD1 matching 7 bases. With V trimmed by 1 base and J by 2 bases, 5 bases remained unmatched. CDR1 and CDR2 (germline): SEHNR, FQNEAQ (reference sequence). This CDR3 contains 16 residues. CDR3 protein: CASSLGHRGTGNTIYF. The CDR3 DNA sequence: TGTGCCAGCAGCTTAGGGCACAGGGGCACTGGAAACACCATATATTTT. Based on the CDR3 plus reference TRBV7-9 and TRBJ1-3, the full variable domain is DTGVSQNPRHKITKRGQNVTFRCDPISEHNRLYWYRQTLGQGPEFLTYFQNEAQLEKSRLLSDRFSAERPKGSFSTLEIQRTEQGDSAMYLCASSLGHRGTGNTIYFGEGSWLTVV.

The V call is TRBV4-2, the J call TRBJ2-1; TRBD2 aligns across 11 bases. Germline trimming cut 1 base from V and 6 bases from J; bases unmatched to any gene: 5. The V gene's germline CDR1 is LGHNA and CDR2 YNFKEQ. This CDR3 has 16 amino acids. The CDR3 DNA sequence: TGTGCCAGCAGCCAAGTGTTGGGACTAGCGGCCAATGAGCAGTTCTTC. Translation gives CASSQVLGLAANEQFF.

CDR3 region: CASSHIAGASYEQYF. The CDR3 DNA reads TGCGCCAGCAGCCACATAGCGGGAGCATCCTACGAGCAGTACTTC. The chain employs TRBV4-1 and TRBJ2-7; 9 bases are a match to TRBD2. Looked up from germline, CDR1 is MGHRA and CDR2 is YSYEKL. V shed 3 bases, J shed 1 base, and the junction held 4 bases outside the gene matches. CDR3 length equals 15 residues.

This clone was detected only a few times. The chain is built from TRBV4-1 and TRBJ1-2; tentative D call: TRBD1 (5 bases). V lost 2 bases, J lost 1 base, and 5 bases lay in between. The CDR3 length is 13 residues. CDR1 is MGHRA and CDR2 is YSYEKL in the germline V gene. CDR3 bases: TGCGCCAGCAGCCAAAGGGGTAACTATGGCTACACCTTC. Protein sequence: CASSQRGNYGYTF.

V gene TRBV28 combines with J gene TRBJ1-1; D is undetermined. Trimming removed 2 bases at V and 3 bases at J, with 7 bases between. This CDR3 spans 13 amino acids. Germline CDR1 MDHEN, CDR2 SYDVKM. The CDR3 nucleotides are TGTGCCAGCAGTTTAGGACGGCACACTGAAGCTTTCTTT. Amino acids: CASSLGRHTEAFF.

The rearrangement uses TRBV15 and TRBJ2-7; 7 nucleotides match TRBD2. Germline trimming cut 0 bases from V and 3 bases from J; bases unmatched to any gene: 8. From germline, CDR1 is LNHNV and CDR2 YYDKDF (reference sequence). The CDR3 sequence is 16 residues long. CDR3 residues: CATSREGFREDYEQYF. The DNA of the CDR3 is TGTGCCACCAGCAGAGAGGGCTTTCGGGAGGACTACGAGCAGTACTTC.

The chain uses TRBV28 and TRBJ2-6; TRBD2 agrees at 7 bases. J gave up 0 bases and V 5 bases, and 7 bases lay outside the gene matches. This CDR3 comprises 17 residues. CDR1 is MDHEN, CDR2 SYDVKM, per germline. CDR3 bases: TGTGCCAGCAGTCCGACGTCGGGGGGCTCTGGGGCCAACGTCCTGACTTTC. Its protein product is CASSPTSGGSGANVLTF.

The CDR3: CASTGTGGSKLFF. In nucleotides, the CDR3 is TGTGCCAGCACCGGGACAGGGGGTTCTAAACTGTTTTTT. The chain is built from TRBV6-1 and TRBJ1-4; 11 nucleotides line up with TRBD1. V gave up 7 bases and J gave up 11 bases; unmatched junction bases: 6. The CDR3 totals 13 residues. Germline lookup yields CDR1 MNHNS and CDR2 SASEGT.

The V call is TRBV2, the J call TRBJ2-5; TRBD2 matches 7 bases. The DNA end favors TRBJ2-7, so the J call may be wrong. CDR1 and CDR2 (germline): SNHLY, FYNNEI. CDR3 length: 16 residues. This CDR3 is CASSALGRGPSYEQYF. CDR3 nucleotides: TGTGCCAGCAGTGCCTTGGGGAGGGGTCCATCCTACGAGCAGTACTTC.

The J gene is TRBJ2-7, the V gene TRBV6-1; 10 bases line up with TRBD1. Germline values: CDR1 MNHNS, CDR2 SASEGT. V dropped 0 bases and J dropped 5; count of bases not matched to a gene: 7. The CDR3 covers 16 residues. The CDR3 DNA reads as TGTGCCAGCAGTGAAGCGCGACGGGACAGGGGCCACGAGCAGTACTTC. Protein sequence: CASSEARRDRGHEQYF.

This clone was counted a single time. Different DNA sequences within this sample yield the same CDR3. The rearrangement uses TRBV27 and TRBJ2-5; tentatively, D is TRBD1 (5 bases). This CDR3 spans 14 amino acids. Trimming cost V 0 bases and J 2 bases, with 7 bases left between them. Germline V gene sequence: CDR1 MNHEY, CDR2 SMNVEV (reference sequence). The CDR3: CASSLSAGQETQYF. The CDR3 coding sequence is TGTGCCAGCAGTTTATCCGCAGGGCAAGAGACCCAGTACTTC.